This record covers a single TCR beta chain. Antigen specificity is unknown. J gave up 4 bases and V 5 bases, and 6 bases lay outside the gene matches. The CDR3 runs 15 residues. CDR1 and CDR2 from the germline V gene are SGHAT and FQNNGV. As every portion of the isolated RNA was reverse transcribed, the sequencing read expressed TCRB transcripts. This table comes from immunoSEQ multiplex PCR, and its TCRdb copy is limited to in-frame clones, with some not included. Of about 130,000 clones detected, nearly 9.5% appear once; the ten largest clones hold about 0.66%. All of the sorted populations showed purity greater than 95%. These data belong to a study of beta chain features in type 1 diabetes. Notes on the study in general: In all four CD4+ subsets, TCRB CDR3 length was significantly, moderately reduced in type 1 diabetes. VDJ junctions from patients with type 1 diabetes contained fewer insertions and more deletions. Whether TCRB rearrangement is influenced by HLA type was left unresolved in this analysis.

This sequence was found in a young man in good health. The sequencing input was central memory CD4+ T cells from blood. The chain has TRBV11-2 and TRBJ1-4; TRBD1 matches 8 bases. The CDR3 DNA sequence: TGTGCCAGCAGCGTCGGACAGGGAGTTAATGAAAAACTGTTTTTT. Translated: CASSVGQGVNEKLFF.